This TCR beta chain was identified during a study of Graves' ophthalmopathy and Graves' hyperthyroidism. Per the germline V gene, CDR1 is LNHDA and CDR2 is SQIVND (reference sequence). The CDR3 length is 13 residues. The germline V and J ends were trimmed by 7 bases and 5 bases, with 14 bases remaining between them. Using RNA transcripts, the TCR beta CDR3 regions were amplified. RT-PCR was first run with HTBI primers, then multiplex PCR in a second round. TCRdb re-called the multiplex PCR reads with MiXCR, one entry per CDR3 protein. The table records over a million distinct CDR3 sequences, about 36% of them present only once. Study-level results: Progression of ophthalmopathy was predicted by the model with about 67% sensitivity and under 75% specificity.

Aged 18 to 65, the patients with hyperthyroidism had under 2 months' duration and were newly diagnosed. The study excluded patients with other autoimmune diseases, uncontrolled infections, pregnancy or lactation. Clinicians made diagnoses from clinical symptoms, serum thyroxine, TRAb, thyroid ultrasound and orbital computed tomography. With respect to this clonotype: Its antigen is not known.

This TCR derives from an adult man with Graves' hyperthyroidism. The gene calls are TRBV19 and TRBJ2-5; D ambiguous. Sequencing was done on a sample of peripheral blood or thyroid tissue (not recorded which). CDR3 sequence reads: CASTGTVRETQYF. The DNA for the CDR3 is TGTGCCAGTACAGGTACCGTTCGGGAGACCCAGTACTTC.